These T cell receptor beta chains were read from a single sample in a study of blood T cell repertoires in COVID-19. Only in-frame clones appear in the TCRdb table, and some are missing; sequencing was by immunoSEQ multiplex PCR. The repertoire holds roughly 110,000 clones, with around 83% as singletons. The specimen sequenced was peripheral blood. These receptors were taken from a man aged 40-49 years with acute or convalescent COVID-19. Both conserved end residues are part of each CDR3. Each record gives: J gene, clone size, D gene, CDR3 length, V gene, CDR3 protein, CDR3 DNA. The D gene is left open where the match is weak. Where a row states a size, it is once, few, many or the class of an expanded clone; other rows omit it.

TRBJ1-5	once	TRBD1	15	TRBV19	CASTRTGATNQPQHF	TGTGCCAGTACCCGTACAGGGGCTACCAATCAGCCCCAGCATTTT
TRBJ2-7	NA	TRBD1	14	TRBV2	CASKGTGGVLEQYF	TGTGCCAGCAAGGGTACAGGGGGAGTGCTCGAGCAGTACTTC
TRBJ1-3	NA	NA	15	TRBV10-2	CASRPGSASGNTIYF	TGCGCCAGCAGACCGGGAAGCGCCTCTGGAAACACCATATATTTT
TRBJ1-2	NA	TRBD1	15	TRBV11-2	CASSSGRDRGHGYTF	TGTGCCAGCAGCTCAGGCCGGGACAGGGGGCATGGCTACACCTTC
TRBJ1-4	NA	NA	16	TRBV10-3	CAISESETGGNEKLFF	TGTGCCATCAGTGAGTCTGAGACAGGTGGCAATGAAAAACTGTTTTTT
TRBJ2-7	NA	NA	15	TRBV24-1	CATSVNGGPNYEQYF	TGTGCCACCAGTGTAAACGGGGGTCCCAATTACGAGCAGTACTTC
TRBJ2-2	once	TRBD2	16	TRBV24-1	CATAGTSGENTGELFF	TGTGCCACCGCCGGGACTAGCGGGGAGAACACCGGGGAGCTGTTTTTT
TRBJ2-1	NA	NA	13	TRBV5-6	CASSFLPGEGQFF	TGTGCCAGCAGCTTTCTTCCAGGGGAAGGGCAGTTCTTC
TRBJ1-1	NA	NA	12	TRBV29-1	CSADGGYTEAFF	TGCAGCGCCGATGGGGGGTACACTGAAGCTTTCTTT
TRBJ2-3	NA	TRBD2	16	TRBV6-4	CASSDGSGGATDTQYF	TGTGCCAGCAGTGACGGGAGCGGGGGGGCGACAGATACGCAGTATTTT
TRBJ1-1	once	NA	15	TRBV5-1	CASSLVRVLDTEAFF	TGCGCCAGCAGCTTGGTTCGGGTCCTAGACACTGAAGCTTTCTTT
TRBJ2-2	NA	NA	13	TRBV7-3	CASRGQNTGELFF	TGTGCCAGCAGAGGACAGAACACCGGGGAGCTGTTTTTT
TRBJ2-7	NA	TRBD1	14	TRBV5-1	CASSWGQGVVEQYF	TGCGCCAGCAGTTGGGGACAGGGGGTGGTCGAGCAGTACTTC
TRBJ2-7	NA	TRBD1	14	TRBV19	CASSLGQGTYEQYF	TGTGCCAGTAGTCTGGGACAGGGGACCTACGAGCAGTACTTC
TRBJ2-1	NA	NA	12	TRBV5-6	CASRQGNLEQFF	TGTGCCAGCAGACAGGGCAACCTTGAGCAGTTCTTC
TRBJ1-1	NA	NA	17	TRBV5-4	CASSLGLWRGGNTEAFF	TGTGCCAGCAGCTTGGGACTATGGCGGGGAGGCAACACTGAAGCTTTCTTT
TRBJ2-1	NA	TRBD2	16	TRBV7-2	CASSFGTSGGWNEQFF	TGTGCCAGCAGCTTCGGGACTAGCGGGGGTTGGAATGAGCAGTTCTTC
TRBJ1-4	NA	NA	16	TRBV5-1	CASSTGYSGTPEKLFF	TGCGCCAGCAGCACCGGATATTCCGGGACTCCCGAAAAACTGTTTTTT
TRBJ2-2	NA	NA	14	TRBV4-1	CASSQGASTGELFF	TGCGCCAGCAGCCAAGGAGCATCCACCGGGGAGCTGTTTTTT
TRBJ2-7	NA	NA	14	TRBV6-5	CASRRTGLSIEQYF	TGTGCCAGCAGGCGAACAGGGCTTTCTATCGAGCAGTACTTC
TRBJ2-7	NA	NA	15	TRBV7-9	CASSLRGTTLYEQYF	TGTGCCAGCAGCTTACGGGGAACCACGCTCTACGAGCAGTACTTC
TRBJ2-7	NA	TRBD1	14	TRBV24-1	CATSDPGQGNEQYF	TGTGCCACCAGTGACCCCGGACAGGGAAACGAGCAGTACTTC
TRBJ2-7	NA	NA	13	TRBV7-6	CASSPLRDYEQYF	TGTGCCAGCAGCCCCCTCCGGGACTACGAGCAGTACTTC
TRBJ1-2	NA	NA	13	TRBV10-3	CAISDPLNYGYTF	TGTGCCATCAGTGATCCTCTTAACTATGGCTACACCTTC
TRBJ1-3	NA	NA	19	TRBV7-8	CASSLARGIGGQRGNTIYF	TGTGCCAGCAGCTTAGCGCGGGGGATCGGGGGGCAAAGAGGAAACACCATATATTTT
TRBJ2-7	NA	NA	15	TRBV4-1	CASSHLTGSGLEQYF	TGCGCCAGCAGCCACTTAACAGGGAGCGGTCTCGAGCAGTACTTC
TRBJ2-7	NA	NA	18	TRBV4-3	CASSQEHLQGHTPYEQYF	TGCGCCAGCAGCCAAGAACACCTCCAGGGGCACACGCCCTACGAGCAGTACTTC
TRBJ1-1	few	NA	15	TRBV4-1	CASSQVGRGGTEAFF	TGCGCCAGCAGCCAAGTAGGCAGGGGTGGCACTGAAGCTTTCTTT
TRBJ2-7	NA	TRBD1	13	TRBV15	CATSRDREREQYF	TGTGCCACCAGTCGGGACAGGGAAAGAGAGCAGTACTTC